The next 4 T cell receptor beta chains were all read from a single sample in a study of blood T cell repertoires in COVID-19. Profiling relied on immunoSEQ multiplex PCR, and the TCRdb table lists in-frame clones only, not all of them. The table lists 150,000 to 200,000 clones, 86% of them singletons. Specimen: peripheral blood. Receptors were obtained from a man between 45 and 60 years old with active or convalescent COVID-19.

This rearrangement joins TRBV2 to TRBJ1-2; no clear D. The CDR3 contains 13 residues. V dropped 7 bases and J dropped 7 bases, with 16 bases sitting between them. Looked up from germline, CDR1 is SNHLY and CDR2 is FYNNEI. The CDR3 DNA reads TGTGCCAGCACCCTACGGGTGGAGACTGGCTACACCTTC. The encoded protein is CASTLRVETGYTF.

This sequence joins TRBV30 and TRBJ2-7, with TRBD1 matching 11 bases. There are 12 residues in the CDR3. Germline CDR1 GTSNPN, CDR2 SVGIG (reference sequence). V was pared by 8 bases and J by 3 bases, with 3 bases of the junction left unmatched. The CDR3 DNA is TGTGCCCACGGGACAGGGGGCTACGAGCAGTACTTC. It is translated as CAHGTGGYEQYF.

The chain joins TRBV4-2 to TRBJ1-4; 7 nucleotides agree with TRBD1. Germline V lookup: CDR1 LGHNA, CDR2 YNFKEQ. There are 16 residues in the CDR3. With 2 bases clipped from V and 1 base from J, the junction kept 4 bases outside the gene matches. The DNA of the CDR3 is TGTGCCAGCAGCCAAATGAGGGGGCAAACTAATGAAAAACTGTTTTTT. Translated: CASSQMRGQTNEKLFF.

This clone was found once. The chain uses TRBV7-9 and TRBJ1-3; D ambiguous. V shed 4 bases and J shed 0 bases, with 7 bases lying between them. The CDR3 totals 14 residues. Germline assignment: CDR1 SEHNR and CDR2 FQNEAQ (reference sequence). The CDR3 DNA follows: TGTGCCAGCAGCTGGGCCGTCTCTGGAAACACCATATATTTT. Translated: CASSWAVSGNTIYF.